The next 3 T cell receptor beta chains were all read from a single sample in a study of shared clonotypes between healthy human individuals. The protocol was immunoSEQ multiplex PCR, while the TCRdb copy is restricted to in-frame clones and leaves out a portion. Among over a million clones, around 78% were seen once, and the ten largest hold 0.4% to 0.55%. The sequencing sample was made of memory CD4+ T cells from PBMCs. Subset here: CD45RA-negative fraction. The receptors stem from a young man in good health. Some clones in this sample may be carry-over from other donors' samples.

The gene calls are TRBV6-6 and TRBJ2-2, with D unresolved. V was shortened by 6 bases and J by 7 bases, with 9 bases between the two germline ends. CDR1 is MNHNY, CDR2 SVGAGI, per germline (reference sequence). This CDR3 contains 12 residues. This chain's CDR3 is CASRPSSGELFF. The CDR3 DNA reads as TGTGCCAGCAGGCCATCTAGCGGGGAGCTGTTTTTT.

J is TRBJ2-1 and V is TRBV28, with a tentative D call TRBD2 (5 bases). V was trimmed by 1 base and J by 7 bases, leaving 17 bases between them. The CDR3 sequence is 16 residues long. The germline V gene encodes CDR1 MDHEN and CDR2 SYDVKM. CDR3 sequence: CASSLLGTSDWNEQFF. The DNA for the CDR3 is TGTGCCAGCAGTTTATTAGGAACTAGTGATTGGAATGAGCAGTTCTTC.

This clone was seen a handful of times. The V and J genes are TRBV28 and TRBJ1-1; D unclear. V lost 9 bases and J 9 bases, leaving 14 bases between the germline ends. The CDR3 contains 11 residues. Per germline, CDR1 MDHEN and CDR2 SYDVKM. CDR3 protein: CASEQTPQAFF. Here the CDR3 DNA reads TGTGCCAGTGAACAGACCCCTCAAGCTTTCTTT.